This T cell receptor (beta chain) was recorded in a study of tumor-infiltrating lymphocytes in primary liver carcinoma. Study-wide background: The patients, men and women alike, were aged 30 to 69 years.

General observations from the study: Relative to blood, tumors carried a significantly larger fraction of the repertoire in their top 250 clones (p = 0.039).

For this clonotype: The antigen is unknown.

CDR1 and CDR2 from the germline V gene are SQVTM and ANQGSEA. The V end lost 5 bases, the J end lost 5 bases, and 15 bases lay between the germline ends. The CDR3 is 13 residues long. Total RNA (roughly 530 ng) served as template for TCR beta cDNA synthesis primed by a constant-region primer. Employing slightly modified ARM-PCR, three nested multiplex PCR rounds were run, and these gave rise to the TCR beta libraries. With TRBV1-TRBV30 forward primers and a C-beta reverse primer, the first two PCR rounds were run for around 11 cycles each. TCRdb used MiXCR to reprocess the multiplex PCR reads, holding one entry per CDR3 protein. Here the sample spans 200,000 or so distinct CDR3 sequences, almost 65% being singletons. RNA was extracted from whole blood without cell sorting, alongside germline DNA. Patients carried chronic HBV infection without prior treatment.

This clonotype originated in a woman aged 55 to 70 with primary liver carcinoma and hepatitis B virus infection. The sequencing sample was made of peripheral blood. J is TRBJ2-5 and V is TRBV29-1; possible D gene TRBD1, 5 bases. Here the CDR3 reads CSVTQGILETQYF. The CDR3 nucleotides read TGCAGCGTTACTCAGGGTATTCTTGAGACCCAGTACTTC.